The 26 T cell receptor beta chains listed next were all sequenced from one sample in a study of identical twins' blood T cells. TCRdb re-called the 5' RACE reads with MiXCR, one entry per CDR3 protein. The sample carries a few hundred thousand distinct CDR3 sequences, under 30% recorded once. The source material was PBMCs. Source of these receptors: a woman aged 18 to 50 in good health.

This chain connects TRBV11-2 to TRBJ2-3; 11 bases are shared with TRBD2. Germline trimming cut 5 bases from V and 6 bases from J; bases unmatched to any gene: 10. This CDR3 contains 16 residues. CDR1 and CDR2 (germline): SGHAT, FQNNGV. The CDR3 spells CASSQLAGAMRDTQYF. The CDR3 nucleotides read TGTGCCAGCAGCCAACTAGCGGGGGCAATGCGTGATACGCAGTATTTT.

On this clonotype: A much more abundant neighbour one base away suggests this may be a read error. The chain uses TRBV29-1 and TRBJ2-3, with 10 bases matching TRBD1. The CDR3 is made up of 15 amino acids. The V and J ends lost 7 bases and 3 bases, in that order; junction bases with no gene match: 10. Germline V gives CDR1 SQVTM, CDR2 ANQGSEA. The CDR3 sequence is CSESRGDRGTDTQYF. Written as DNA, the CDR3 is TGCAGCGAATCTAGGGGGGACAGGGGTACAGATACGCAGTATTTT.

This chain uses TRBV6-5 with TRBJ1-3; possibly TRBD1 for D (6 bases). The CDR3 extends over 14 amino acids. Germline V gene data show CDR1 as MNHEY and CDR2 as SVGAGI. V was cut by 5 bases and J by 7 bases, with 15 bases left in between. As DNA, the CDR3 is TGTGCCAGCAGTACTGGGGACAAAGGGAACACCATATATTTT. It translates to CASSTGDKGNTIYF.

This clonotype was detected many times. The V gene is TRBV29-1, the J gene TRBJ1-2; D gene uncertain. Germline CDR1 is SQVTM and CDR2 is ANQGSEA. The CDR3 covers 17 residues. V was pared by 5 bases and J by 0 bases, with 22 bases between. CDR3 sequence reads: CSVSLAAATKANYGYTF. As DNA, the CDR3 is TGCAGCGTTAGTCTTGCCGCAGCGACTAAAGCTAACTATGGCTACACCTTC.

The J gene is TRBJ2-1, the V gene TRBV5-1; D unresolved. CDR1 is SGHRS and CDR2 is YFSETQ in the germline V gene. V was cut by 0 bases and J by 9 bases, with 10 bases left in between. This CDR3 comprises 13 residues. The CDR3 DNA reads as TGCGCCAGCAGCTTGGCCGCCTCCGGTGAGCAGTTCTTC. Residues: CASSLAASGEQFF.

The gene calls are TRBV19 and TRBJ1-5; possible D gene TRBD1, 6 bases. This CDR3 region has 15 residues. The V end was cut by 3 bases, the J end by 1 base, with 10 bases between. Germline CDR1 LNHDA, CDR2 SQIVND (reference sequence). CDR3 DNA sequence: TGTGCCAGTAGTATCACAGGGATAAGCAATCAGCCCCAGCATTTT. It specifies CASSITGISNQPQHF. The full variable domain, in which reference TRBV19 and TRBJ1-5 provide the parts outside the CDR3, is DGGITQSPKYLFRKEGQNVTLSCEQNLNHDAMYWYRQDPGQGLRLIYYSQIVNDFQKGDIAEGYSVSREKKESFPLTVTSAQKNPTAFYLCASSITGISNQPQHFGDGTRLSIL.

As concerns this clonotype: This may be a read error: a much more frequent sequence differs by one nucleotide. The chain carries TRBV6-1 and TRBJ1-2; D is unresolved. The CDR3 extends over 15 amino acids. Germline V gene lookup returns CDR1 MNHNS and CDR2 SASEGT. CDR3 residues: CASSEISRRLGGCTF. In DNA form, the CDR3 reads TGTGCCAGCAGTGAGATTTCCAGGCGGCTCGGTGGCTGCACCTTC.

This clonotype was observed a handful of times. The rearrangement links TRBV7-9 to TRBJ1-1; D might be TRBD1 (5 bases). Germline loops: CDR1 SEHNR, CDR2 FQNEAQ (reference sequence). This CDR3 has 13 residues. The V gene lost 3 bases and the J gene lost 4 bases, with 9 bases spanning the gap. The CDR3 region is CASSFGASTEAFF. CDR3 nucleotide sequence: TGTGCCAGCAGCTTTGGGGCTAGCACTGAAGCTTTCTTT.

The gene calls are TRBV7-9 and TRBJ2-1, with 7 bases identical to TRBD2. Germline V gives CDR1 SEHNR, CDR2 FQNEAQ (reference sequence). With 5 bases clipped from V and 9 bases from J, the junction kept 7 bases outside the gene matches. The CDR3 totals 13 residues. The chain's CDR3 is CASSTEGRGEQFF. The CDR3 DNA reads TGTGCCAGCAGCACCGAGGGGAGGGGTGAGCAGTTCTTC.

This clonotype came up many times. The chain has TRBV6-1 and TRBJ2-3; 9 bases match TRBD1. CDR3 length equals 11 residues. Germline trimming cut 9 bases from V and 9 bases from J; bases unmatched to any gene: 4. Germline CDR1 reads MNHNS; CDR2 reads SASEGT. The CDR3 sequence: CASRTGGTQYF. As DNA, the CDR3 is TGTGCCAGTCGTACAGGGGGCACGCAGTATTTT.

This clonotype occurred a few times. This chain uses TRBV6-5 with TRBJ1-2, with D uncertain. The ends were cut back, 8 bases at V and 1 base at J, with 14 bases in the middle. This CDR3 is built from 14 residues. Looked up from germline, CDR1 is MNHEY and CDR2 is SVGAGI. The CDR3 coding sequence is TGTGCCAGCCATGCAAGATGGGTTAACTATGGCTACACCTTC. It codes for CASHARWVNYGYTF.

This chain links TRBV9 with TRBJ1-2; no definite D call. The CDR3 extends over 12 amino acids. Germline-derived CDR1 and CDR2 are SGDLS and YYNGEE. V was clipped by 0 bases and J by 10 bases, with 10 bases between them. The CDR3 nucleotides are TGTGCCAGCAGCGTAGAAGGGCATGACTACACCTTC. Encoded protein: CASSVEGHDYTF.

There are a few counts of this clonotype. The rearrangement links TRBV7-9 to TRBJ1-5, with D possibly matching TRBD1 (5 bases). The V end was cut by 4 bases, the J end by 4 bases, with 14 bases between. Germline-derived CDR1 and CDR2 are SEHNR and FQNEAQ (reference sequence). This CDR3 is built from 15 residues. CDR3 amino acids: CASSSAGRGNQPQHF. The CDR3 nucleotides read TGTGCCAGCAGCTCCGCTGGACGGGGGAATCAGCCCCAGCATTTT.

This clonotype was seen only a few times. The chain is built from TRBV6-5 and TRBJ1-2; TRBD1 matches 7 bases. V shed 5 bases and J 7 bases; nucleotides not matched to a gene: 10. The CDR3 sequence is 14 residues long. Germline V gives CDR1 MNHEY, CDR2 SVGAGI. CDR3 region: CASSPASGQFGYTF. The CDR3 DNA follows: TGTGCCAGCAGTCCGGCATCGGGACAGTTTGGCTACACCTTC.

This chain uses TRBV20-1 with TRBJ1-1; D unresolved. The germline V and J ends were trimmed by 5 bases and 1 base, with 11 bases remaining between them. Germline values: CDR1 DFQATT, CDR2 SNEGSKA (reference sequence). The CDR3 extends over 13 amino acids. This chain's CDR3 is CSASAVPNTEAFF. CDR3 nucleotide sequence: TGCAGTGCTTCCGCGGTCCCGAACACTGAAGCTTTCTTT.

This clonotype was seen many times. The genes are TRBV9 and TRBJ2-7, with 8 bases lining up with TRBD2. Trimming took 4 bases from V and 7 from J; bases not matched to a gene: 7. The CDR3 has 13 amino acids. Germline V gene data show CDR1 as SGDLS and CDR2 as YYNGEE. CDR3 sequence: CASSSGAGVEQYF. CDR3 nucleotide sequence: TGTGCCAGCAGCTCTGGAGCGGGAGTTGAGCAGTACTTC.

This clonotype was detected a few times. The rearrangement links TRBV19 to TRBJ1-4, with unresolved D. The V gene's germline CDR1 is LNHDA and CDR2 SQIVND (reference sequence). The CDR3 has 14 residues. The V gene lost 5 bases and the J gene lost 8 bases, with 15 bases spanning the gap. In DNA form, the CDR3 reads TGTGCCAGTAGTGTCGGACCCCGGAACGAAAAACTGTTTTTT. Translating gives CASSVGPRNEKLFF.

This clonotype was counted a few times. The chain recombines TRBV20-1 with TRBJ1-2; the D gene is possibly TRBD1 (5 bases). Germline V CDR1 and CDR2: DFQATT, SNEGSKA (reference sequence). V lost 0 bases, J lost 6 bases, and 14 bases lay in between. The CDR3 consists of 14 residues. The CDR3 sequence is CSARDQGVLDGYTF. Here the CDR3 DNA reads TGCAGTGCTAGAGATCAAGGGGTACTGGATGGCTACACCTTC.

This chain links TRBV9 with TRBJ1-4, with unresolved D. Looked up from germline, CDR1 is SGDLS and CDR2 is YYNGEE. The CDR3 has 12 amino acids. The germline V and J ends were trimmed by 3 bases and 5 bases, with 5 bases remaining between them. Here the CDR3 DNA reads TGTGCCAGCAGCGATTTGAATGAAAAACTGTTTTTT. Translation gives CASSDLNEKLFF. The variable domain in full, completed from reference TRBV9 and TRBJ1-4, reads DSGVTQTPKHLITATGQRVTLRCSPRSGDLSVYWYQQSLDQGLQFLIQYYNGEERAKGNILERFSAQQFPDLHSELNLSSLELGDSALYFCASSDLNEKLFFGSGTQLSVL.

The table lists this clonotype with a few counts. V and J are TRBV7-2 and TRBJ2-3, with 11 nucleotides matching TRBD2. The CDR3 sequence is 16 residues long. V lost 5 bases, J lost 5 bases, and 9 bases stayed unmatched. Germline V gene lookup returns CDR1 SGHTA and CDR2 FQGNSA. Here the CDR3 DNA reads TGTGCCAGCAGCCTCTTAGCGGGAGGGTCGGGAGATACGCAGTATTTT. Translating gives CASSLLAGGSGDTQYF.

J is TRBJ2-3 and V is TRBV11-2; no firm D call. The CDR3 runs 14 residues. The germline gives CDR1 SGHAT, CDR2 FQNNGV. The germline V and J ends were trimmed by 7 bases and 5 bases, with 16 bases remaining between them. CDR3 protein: CASTPLRAQDTQYF. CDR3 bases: TGTGCCAGCACCCCACTCAGAGCCCAAGATACGCAGTATTTT. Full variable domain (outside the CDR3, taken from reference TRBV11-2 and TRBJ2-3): EAGVAQSPRYKIIEKRQSVAFWCNPISGHATLYWYQQILGQGPKLLIQFQNNGVVDDSQLPKDRFSAERLKGVDSTLKIQPAKLEDSAVYLCASTPLRAQDTQYFGPGTRLTVL.

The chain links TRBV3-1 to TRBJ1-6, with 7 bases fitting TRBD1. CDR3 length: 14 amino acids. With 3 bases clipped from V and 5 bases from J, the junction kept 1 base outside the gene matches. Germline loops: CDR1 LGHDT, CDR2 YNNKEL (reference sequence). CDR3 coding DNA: TGTGCCAGCAGCCAGACAGGGAATAATTCACCCCTCCACTTT. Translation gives CASSQTGNNSPLHF.

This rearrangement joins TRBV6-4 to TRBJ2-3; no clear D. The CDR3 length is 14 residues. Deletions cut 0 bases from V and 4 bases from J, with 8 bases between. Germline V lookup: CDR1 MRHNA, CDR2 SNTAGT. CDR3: CASSDSIMSDTQYF. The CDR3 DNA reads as TGTGCCAGCAGTGACTCGATAATGTCAGATACGCAGTATTTT.

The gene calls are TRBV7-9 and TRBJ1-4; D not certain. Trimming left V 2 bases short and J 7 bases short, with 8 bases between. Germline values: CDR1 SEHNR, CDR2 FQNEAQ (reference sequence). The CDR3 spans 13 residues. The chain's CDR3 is CASSLFGGEKLFF. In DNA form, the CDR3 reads TGTGCCAGCAGCTTATTTGGCGGTGAAAAACTGTTTTTT.

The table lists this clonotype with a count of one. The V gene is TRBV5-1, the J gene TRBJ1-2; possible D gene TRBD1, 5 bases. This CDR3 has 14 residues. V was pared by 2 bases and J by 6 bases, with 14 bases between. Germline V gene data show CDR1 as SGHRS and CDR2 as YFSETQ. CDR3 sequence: CASSFNGQGHGYTF. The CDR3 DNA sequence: TGCGCCAGCAGCTTTAATGGCCAGGGCCATGGCTACACCTTC.

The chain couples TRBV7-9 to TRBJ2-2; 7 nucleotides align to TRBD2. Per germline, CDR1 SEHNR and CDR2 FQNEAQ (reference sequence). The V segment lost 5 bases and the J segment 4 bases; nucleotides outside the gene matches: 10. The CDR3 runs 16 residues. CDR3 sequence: CASSGTSEIGTGELFF. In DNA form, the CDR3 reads TGTGCCAGCAGCGGAACTAGCGAAATTGGCACCGGGGAGCTGTTTTTT.